Listed below are T cell receptor beta chains from one sample, sequenced in a study of cytomegalovirus exposure and HLA in healthy donors. Profiling relied on immunoSEQ multiplex PCR, and the TCRdb table lists in-frame clones only, not all of them. The data contain some 190,000 clones, over 75% of them singletons. Source material: PBMCs. These receptors all come from a young man in good health and CMV-seronegative. CDR3s leave out the opening cysteine and the closing phenylalanine or tryptophan. The order of the fields is CDR3 protein, D gene, V gene, J gene. The D gene is left open where the match is weak.

CDR3: ASREQDRDYEQY
D: TRBD1
V: TRBV5-4
J: TRBJ2-7

CDR3: ASSLRLAGGGDTQY
D: TRBD2
V: TRBV7-2
J: TRBJ2-3

CDR3: ASTSGGSRTGELF
D: .
V: TRBV6-1
J: TRBJ2-2

CDR3: ASSMTGGQEKLF
D: TRBD1
V: TRBV7-6
J: TRBJ1-4

CDR3: AISAVVTFDTGELF
D: .
V: TRBV10-3
J: TRBJ2-2

CDR3: ASSIDRGHQPQH
D: TRBD1
V: TRBV2
J: TRBJ1-5

CDR3: ASTPEVGYTEAF
D: .
V: TRBV6-5
J: TRBJ1-1

CDR3: ASSQDRGVRETQY
D: TRBD2
V: TRBV4-1
J: TRBJ2-5

CDR3: ASSVGLAGGYSYNEQF
D: TRBD2
V: TRBV7-8
J: TRBJ2-1

CDR3: ASDEEDRRSNEKLF
D: .
V: TRBV23-1
J: TRBJ1-4